Listed here is a single TCR beta chain. What this receptor recognizes is not known. The input lacks base qualities; no much larger clone sits a single base away. Each collaborating institution followed its own protocols to collect whole blood in K2EDTA tubes. For TCRbeta analysis, collaborator samples were shipped as frozen whole blood, as isolated PBMCs, or as DNA extracted from either sample type. The immunoSEQ Assay, a bias-controlled multiplex PCR, was used to amplify TCRbeta CDR3 regions from genomic DNA. The published analysis was carried out like this. Within the assay, amplification of reference gene primers was used to estimate how many nucleated cells each sample contained. To quantify the absolute abundance of each unique TCRbeta CDR3 rearrangement, sequence reads were collapsed and filtered. For each sample, productive Simpson clonality was calculated as the square root of Simpson's diversity index over productive rearrangements. The source is immuneACCESS, and TCRdb retained only in-frame sequences with V and J called. Part of the clones is not carried over; for the studies checked, unresolved V genes explain less than half of this, and the remainder is unexplained. The V and J calls and clone size were taken over from that table, and D and trimming were inferred from the DNA. This sample is represented by tens of thousands of clones; about 88% of them were singletons. Clones ranked in the top ten supply 4.5% to 5.5% of the sample.

This sample is part of a study of blood T cell repertoires in COVID-19 (dated by TCRdb to 2019 to 2021). Study-level background: Collaborator samples came from the United States, Italy and Spain and covered acute and convalescent phases of COVID-19. A de-identified subject ID, COVID-19 status, age in years and sex were almost always included in the sample metadata. Where available, HLA class I and class II types were obtained from metadata supplied by the sample provider rather than from assay-based typing. The prospective study material was composed of cDNA or gDNA derived from T cells, B-cell-depleted T cells, or PBMCs. The repertoires were made available in a free public database intended to serve as a resource for research on the immune response to SARS-CoV-2. The dataset comprised deeply sampled blood TCRbeta repertoires from subjects exposed to, actively infected with, or recovered from COVID-19. Samples came from the ongoing ImmuneRACE study (first 160 participants) plus 1,254 subjects from 6 global collaborators.

Counted from cysteine to phenylalanine, this CDR3 has 17 amino acids. Of all the DNA, just the CDR3 is kept, 51 bases in frame from base 1. The V and J ends are trimmed by 4 bases and 6 bases, leaving 22 bases between them. As encoded in the germline V gene (reference sequence), CDR1 is LNHDA while CDR2 is SQIVND. The paper's findings and limits, for the study overall: Clinical and demographic metadata were provided uncurated, with the amount varying by source and participant.

Recombination joined TRBV19 with TRBJ2-1; the D region possibly corresponds to TRBD2 (6 bases align). Sequencing was performed on peripheral blood. This clonotype was sampled from a woman older than 75 with active COVID-19. The CDR3 protein sequence reads: CASSKIRDSRYSNEQFF. Here is the DNA: TGTGCCAGTAGTAAGATAAGGGACTCCCGATACTCCAATGAGCAGTTCTTC.